This TCR beta chain derives from a study of blood T cells in healthy people across ages. Findings and limits, study-wide: It was held that diversity estimates obtained from one million T cells represented underestimates.

Note on this clonotype: Its antigen is currently unknown.

It was with a sample-barcoded 5' primer and a J-beta primer mix that a second PCR of roughly 7 to 11 cycles was run. The yield of each sample was at least 3 million CDR3-containing paired-end reads. Using its own MiXCR run on the 5' RACE reads, TCRdb lists one record per CDR3 protein. This sample has hundreds of thousands of distinct CDR3 sequences, with more than 50% found just once. The V gene's germline CDR1 is MNHEY and CDR2 SMNVEV (reference sequence). Losses at the gene ends were 3 bases for V and 7 bases for J; bases not matched to a gene: 6. This CDR3 region has 14 residues. Per-sample PBMC isolation yielded at least 7 million cells. Per sample, at least 5.5 micrograms of total RNA were extracted.

The chain employs TRBV27 and TRBJ1-5; the match to TRBD1 covers 7 bases. The sequence came from a man aged 40-50 years in good health. The sample taken for sequencing was blood. This CDR3 is CASSLGQSTQPQHF. The CDR3 coding sequence is TGTGCCAGCAGTTTGGGACAGTCAACCCAGCCCCAGCATTTT.